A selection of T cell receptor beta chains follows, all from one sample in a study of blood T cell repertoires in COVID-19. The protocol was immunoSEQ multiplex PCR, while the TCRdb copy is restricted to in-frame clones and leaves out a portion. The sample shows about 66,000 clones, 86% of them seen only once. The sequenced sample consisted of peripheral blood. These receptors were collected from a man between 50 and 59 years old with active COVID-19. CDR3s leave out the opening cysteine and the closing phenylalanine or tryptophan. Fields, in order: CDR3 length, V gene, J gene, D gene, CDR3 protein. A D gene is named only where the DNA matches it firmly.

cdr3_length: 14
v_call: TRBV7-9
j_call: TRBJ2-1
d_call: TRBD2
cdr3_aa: ASSLAGTTDANEQF

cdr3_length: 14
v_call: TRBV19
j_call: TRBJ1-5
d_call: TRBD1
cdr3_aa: ASNTWDRGQGQPQH

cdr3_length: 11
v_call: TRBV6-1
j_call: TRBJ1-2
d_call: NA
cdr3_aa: ASSDDGHRGYT

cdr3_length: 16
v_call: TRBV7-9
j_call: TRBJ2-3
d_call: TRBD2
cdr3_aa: ASSLAPSTSGVTDTQY

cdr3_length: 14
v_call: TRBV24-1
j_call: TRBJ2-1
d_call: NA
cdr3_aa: ATSDSDGVAYNEQF

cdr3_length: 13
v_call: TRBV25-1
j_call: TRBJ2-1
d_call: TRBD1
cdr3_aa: ASSHSQGAHNEQF

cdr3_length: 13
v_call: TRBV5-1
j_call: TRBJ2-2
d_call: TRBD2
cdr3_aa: ASSSAGVGTGELF

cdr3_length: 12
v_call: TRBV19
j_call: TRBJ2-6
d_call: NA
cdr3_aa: ASRVFSGANVLT

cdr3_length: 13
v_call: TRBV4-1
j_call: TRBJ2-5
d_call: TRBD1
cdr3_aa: ASSQGTGLQETQY

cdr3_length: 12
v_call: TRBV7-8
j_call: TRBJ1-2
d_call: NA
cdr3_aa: ASSLDGRTQGYT

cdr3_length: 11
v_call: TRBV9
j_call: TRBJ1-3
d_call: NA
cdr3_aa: ASSVGPGNTIY

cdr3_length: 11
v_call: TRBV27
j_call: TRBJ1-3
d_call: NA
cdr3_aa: ASSSQRGNTIY

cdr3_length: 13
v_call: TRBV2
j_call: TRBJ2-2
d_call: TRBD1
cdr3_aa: ASKDRRTNTGELF

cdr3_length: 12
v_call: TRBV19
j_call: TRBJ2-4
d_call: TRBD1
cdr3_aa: AGPGGRTKNIQY

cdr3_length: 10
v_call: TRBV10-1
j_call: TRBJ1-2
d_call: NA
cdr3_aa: ASSDQSYGYT

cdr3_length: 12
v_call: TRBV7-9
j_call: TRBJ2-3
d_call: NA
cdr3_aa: ASSPTRVTDTQY

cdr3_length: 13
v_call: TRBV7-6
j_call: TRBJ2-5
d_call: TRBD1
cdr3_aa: ASSAWTGGWETQY

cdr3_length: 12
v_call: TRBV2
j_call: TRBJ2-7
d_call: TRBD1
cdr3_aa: ASTTGTGSHEQY

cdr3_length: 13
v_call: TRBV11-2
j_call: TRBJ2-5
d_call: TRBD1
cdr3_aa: ASSTPGTGQETQY

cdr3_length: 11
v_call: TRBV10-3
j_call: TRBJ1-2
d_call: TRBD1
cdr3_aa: AISEWTGIGYT

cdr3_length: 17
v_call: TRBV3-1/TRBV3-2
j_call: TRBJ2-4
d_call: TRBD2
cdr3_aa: ASSQEGPWTRVAKNIQY

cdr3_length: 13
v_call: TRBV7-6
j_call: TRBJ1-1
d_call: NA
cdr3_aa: ASSLWSGQNTEAF

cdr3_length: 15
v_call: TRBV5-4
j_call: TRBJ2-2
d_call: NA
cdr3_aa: ASSLGALSLNTGELF

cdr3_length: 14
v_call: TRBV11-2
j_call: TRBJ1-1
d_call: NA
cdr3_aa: ASSLEPGLPNTEAF

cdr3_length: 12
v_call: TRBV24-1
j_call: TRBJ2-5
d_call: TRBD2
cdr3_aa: ATSESGTSFSQY

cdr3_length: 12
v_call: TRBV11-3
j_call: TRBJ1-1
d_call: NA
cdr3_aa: ASSLDQIRAEAF

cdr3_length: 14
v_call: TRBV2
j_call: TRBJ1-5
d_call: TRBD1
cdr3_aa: ASRGQGGHSNQPQH

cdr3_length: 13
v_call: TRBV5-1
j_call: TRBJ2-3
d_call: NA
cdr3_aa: ASSRDTPSTDTQY

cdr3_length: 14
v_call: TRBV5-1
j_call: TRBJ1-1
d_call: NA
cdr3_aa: ASSLGAGVGNTEAF

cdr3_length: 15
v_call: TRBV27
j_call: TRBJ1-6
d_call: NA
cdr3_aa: ASSSTGGVSYNSPLH

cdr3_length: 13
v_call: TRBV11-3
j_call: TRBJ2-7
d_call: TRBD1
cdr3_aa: ASSLGTGPTYEQY

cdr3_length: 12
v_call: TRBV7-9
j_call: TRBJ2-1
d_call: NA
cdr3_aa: ASSLLTANNEQF

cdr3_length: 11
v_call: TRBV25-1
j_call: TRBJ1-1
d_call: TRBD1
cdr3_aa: ASSTGGHTEAF

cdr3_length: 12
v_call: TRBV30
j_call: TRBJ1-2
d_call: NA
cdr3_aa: AWSRRDANYGYT

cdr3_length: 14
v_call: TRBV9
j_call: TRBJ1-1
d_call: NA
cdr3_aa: ASSVSGEGVNTEAF

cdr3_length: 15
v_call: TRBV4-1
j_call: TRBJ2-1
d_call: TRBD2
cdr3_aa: ASSQFSAGGSYNEQF

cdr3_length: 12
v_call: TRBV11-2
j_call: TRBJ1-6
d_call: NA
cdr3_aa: ASSLDRVNSPLH

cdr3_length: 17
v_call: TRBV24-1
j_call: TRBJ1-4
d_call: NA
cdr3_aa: ATSDRTYGRRGIREKLF

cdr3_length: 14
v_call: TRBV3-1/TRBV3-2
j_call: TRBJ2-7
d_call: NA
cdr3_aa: ASSQARQPSSYEQY

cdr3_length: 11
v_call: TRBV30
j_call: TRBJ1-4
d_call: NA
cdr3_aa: AWSLRPGEKLF

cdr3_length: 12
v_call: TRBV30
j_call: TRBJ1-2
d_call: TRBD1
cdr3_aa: AWSGTGQVYGYT

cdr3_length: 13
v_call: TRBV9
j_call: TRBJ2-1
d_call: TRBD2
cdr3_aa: ASSSGRLSYNEQF

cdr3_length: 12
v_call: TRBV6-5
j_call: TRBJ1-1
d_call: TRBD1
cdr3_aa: ASKRDRGNTEAF

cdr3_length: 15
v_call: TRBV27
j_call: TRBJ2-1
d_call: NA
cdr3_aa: ASSLSGGGSSYNEQF

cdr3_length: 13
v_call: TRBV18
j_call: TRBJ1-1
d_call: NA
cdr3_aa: ASALSQEMNTEAF

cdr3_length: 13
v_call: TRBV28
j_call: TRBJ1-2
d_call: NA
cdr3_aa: ASRTGRGSGYGYT

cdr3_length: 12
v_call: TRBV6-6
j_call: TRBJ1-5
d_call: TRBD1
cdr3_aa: ASSYSQGDRGQH

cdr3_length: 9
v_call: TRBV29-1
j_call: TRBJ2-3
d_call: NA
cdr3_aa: SVGNKDTQY

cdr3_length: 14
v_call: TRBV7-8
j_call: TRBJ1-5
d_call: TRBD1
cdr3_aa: ASSLTGGMGNQPQH

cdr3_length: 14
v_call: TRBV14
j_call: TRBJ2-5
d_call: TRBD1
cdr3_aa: ASSPRTGNLQETQY

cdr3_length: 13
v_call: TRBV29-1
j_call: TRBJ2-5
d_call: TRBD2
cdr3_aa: SVAGLAGGPETQY

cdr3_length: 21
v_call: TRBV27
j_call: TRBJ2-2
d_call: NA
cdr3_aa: ASSLYSGGVGWLTEKRQGELF

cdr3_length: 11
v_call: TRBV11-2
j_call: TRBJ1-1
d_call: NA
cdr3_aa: ASSSIMNTEAF

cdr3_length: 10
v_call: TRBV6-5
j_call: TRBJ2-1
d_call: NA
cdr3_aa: ASSGPGDEQF

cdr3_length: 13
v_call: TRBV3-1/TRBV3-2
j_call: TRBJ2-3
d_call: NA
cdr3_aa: ASSQGLVNADTQY

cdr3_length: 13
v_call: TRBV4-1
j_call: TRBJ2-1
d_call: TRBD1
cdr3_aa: ASSPDHGQGLMQF

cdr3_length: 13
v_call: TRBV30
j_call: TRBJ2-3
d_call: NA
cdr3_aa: AWTRASGRADTQY